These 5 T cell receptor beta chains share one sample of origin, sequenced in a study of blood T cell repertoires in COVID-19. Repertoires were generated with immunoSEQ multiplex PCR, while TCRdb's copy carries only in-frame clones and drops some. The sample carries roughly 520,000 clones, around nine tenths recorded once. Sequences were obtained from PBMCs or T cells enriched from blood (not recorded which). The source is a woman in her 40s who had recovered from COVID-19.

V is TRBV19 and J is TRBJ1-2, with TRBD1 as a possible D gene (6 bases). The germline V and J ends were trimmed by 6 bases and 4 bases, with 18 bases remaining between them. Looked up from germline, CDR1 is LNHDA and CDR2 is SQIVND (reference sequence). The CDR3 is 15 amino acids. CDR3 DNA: TGTGCCAGTAGCATGTCCGGGACACCGACCTATGGCTACACCTTC. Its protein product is CASSMSGTPTYGYTF.

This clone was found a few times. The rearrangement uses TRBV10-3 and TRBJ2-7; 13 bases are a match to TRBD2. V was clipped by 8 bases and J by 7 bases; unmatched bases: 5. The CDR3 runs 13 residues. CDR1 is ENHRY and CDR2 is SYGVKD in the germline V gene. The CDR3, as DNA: TGTGCCATCGGGACTAGCGGGACTGGAGAGCAGTACTTC. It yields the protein CAIGTSGTGEQYF.

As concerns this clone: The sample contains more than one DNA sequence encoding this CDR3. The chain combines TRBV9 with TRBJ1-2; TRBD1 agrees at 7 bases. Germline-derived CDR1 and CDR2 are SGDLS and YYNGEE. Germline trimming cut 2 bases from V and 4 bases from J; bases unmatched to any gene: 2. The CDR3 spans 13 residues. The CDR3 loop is CASSVSGGYGYTF. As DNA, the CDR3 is TGTGCCAGCAGCGTCTCAGGGGGCTATGGCTACACCTTC.

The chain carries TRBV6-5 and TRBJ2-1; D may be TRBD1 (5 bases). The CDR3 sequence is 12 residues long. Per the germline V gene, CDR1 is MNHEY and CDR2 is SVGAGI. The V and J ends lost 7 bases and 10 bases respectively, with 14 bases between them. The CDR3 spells CASTRNPGEQFF. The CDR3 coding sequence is TGTGCCAGCACCAGAAATCCAGGGGAGCAGTTCTTC.

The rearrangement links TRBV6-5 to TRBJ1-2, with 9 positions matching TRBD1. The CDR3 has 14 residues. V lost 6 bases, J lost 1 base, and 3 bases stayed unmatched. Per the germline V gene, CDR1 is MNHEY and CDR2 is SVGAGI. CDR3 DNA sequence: TGTGCCAGCAGCTGGACAGGGGTTAACTATGGCTACACCTTC. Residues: CASSWTGVNYGYTF.